This T cell receptor beta chain came from a study of T cell responses to AZD1222 COVID-19 vaccine. The study, taken as a whole, reports: After two AZD1222 doses, spike-specific TCR breadth and depth rose versus day 0. Mostly white British, mostly female donors; authors suggested clonal diversity may be underestimated. Among AZD1222 vaccinees, only 5 to 7 were seropositive at baseline. No day 14 peak samples; only post-peak repertoires were characterized.

Regarding this clone: The antigen is undetermined.

Libraries were prepared by immunoSEQ multiplex PCR; TCRdb keeps only in-frame clonotypes and omits some of them. The sample has 250,000 to 300,000 clones; roughly 93% are singletons. This CDR3 region has 19 residues. Losses at the gene ends were 4 bases for V and 0 bases for J; bases not matched to a gene: 13. Germline CDR1 is SGHRS and CDR2 is YFSETQ. The receptor was derived from an adult who received the AZD1222 COVID-19 vaccine. The chain is built from TRBV5-1 and TRBJ2-1; the match to TRBD2 covers 10 bases. This specimen was peripheral blood, taken 28 days after the second AZD1222 dose. The CDR3, as DNA: TGCGCCAGCAGCCCGGCCGGGACTAGCGCTTCGGGCTCCTACAATGAGCAGTTCTTC. This encodes CASSPAGTSASGSYNEQFF.